The 19 T cell receptor beta chains in this list originate from one sample, sequenced in a study of cytomegalovirus exposure and HLA in healthy donors. Use of 60 Vbeta and 13 Jbeta primers characterized the PCR. TCRdb keeps only in-frame clones here, not all; method: immunoSEQ multiplex PCR. The sample lists under 200,000 clones, around 79% occurring once. What was sequenced was PBMCs. These receptor sequences come from a woman aged 35 to 49 in good health and CMV-seropositive.

The rearrangement uses TRBV29-1 and TRBJ2-3; possibly TRBD2 for D (5 bases). The length of the CDR3 is 13 residues. The V gene's germline CDR1 is SQVTM and CDR2 ANQGSEA. The germline V and J ends were trimmed by 2 bases and 6 bases, with 12 bases remaining between them. The CDR3 region has the DNA TGCAGCGTTGAATCTGGAGGACTGGATACGCAGTATTTT. Protein product: CSVESGGLDTQYF.

The DNA of the CDR3 is TGTGCCGGCGGGACAGGGGGAACCGGGGAGCTGTTTTTT. The encoded protein is CAGGTGGTGELFF. V usage is TRBV7-7 and J usage is TRBJ2-2; TRBD1 agrees at 11 bases. From germline, CDR1 is SSHAT and CDR2 FNYEAQ (reference sequence). The CDR3 is made up of 13 amino acids. V was pared by 11 bases and J by 5 bases, with 4 bases of the junction left unmatched.

The chain couples TRBV7-2 to TRBJ2-3; TRBD1 matches 10 bases. The germline V gene encodes CDR1 SGHTA and CDR2 FQGNSA. The J segment lost 4 bases and the V segment lost 4 bases, leaving 5 bases of the junction unmatched. CDR3 length: 15 amino acids. The chain's CDR3 is CASSSGQGKADTQYF. Written as DNA, the CDR3 is TGTGCCAGCAGCTCGGGACAGGGGAAAGCAGATACGCAGTATTTT.

This chain connects TRBV5-5 to TRBJ2-1, with 7 bases identical to TRBD2. CDR1 SGHKS and CDR2 YYEKEE come from the germline V gene (reference sequence). V lost 2 bases to trimming and J lost 10 bases; unmatched junction nucleotides: 6. This CDR3 is 13 amino acids long. CDR3 coding DNA: TGTGCCAGCAGCTTCCAGCGGGGACCCGAGCAGTTCTTC. Its protein is CASSFQRGPEQFF. Full variable domain (missing parts from reference TRBV5-5 and TRBJ2-1): DAGVTQSPTHLIKTRGQQVTLRCSPISGHKSVSWYQQVLGQGPQFIFQYYEKEERGRGNFPDRFSARQFPNYSSELNVNALLLGDSALYLCASSFQRGPEQFFGPGTRLTVL.

This clone was seen only a few times. The CDR3 region is CASSLSGTSGGRRPGHTDTQYF. The DNA of the CDR3 is TGTGCCAGCAGTTTATCCGGGACTAGCGGGGGAAGGAGACCCGGGCACACAGATACGCAGTATTTT. The chain is built from TRBV27 and TRBJ2-3; 14 nucleotides line up with TRBD2. CDR3 size: 22 residues. The trim removed 0 bases at V and 2 bases at J, leaving 16 bases unmatched. Germline CDR1 is MNHEY and CDR2 is SMNVEV (reference sequence).

This clone was found a few times. The genes are TRBV5-4 and TRBJ1-1, with D possibly TRBD1 on 6 matching bases. CDR3 length: 14 amino acids. Germline-derived CDR1 and CDR2 are SGHNT and YYREEE (reference sequence). The V and J ends lost 5 bases and 1 base respectively, with 12 bases between them. The CDR3 region is CASSRPGANTEAFF. DNA of the CDR3: TGTGCCAGCAGTCGGCCAGGGGCGAACACTGAAGCTTTCTTT.

J is TRBJ1-6 and V is TRBV14, with TRBD1 matching 7 bases. The CDR3 spans 15 residues. The V gene end was trimmed by 4 bases and the J gene end by 7 bases; junction bases not matched to a gene: 7. Germline CDR1 reads SGHDN; CDR2 reads FVKESK. The CDR3 reads CASSPETGSNSPLHF. In DNA form, the CDR3 reads TGTGCCAGCAGCCCCGAGACAGGGTCCAATTCACCCCTCCACTTT.

The gene calls are TRBV18 and TRBJ2-5, with 7 bases lining up with TRBD1. Germline CDR1 KGHSH, CDR2 LQKENI. After removal of 4 bases from V and 2 bases from J, the junction contained 7 bases not matched to a gene. This CDR3 contains 15 residues. The CDR3 coding sequence is TGTGCCAGCTCACGCACAGGGGCCACACAAGAGACCCAGTACTTC. This encodes CASSRTGATQETQYF.

This chain joins TRBV5-6 and TRBJ1-2; D possibly corresponds to TRBD1 (5 bases). The CDR3 sequence is 13 residues long. V was pared by 2 bases and J by 5 bases, with 10 bases between. In germline, CDR1 is SGHDT, CDR2 YYEEEE. This CDR3 is CASSFIGGYGYTF. CDR3 coding DNA: TGTGCCAGCAGCTTTATCGGGGGTTATGGCTACACCTTC.

The rearrangement joins TRBV13 to TRBJ1-6; 7 nucleotides agree with TRBD1. From germline, CDR1 is PRHDT and CDR2 FYEKMQ (reference sequence). CDR3 length: 16 residues. The trim removed 4 bases at V and 5 bases at J, leaving 8 bases unmatched. This CDR3 is CASSSAGGSHNSPLHF. Here the CDR3 DNA reads TGTGCCAGCAGCTCAGCAGGGGGAAGCCATAATTCACCCCTCCACTTT.

The V call is TRBV5-4, the J call TRBJ2-1; D perhaps matches TRBD1 (6 bases). Germline CDR1 SGHNT, CDR2 YYREEE (reference sequence). With 4 bases removed from V and 2 bases from J, the gap between germline ends came to 13 bases. The CDR3 loop spans 15 amino acids. In DNA, the CDR3 is TGTGCCAGCAGCGCTACAGGGAGCACCTACAATGAGCAGTTCTTC. It is translated as CASSATGSTYNEQFF.

This chain connects TRBV5-6 to TRBJ2-2; maybe TRBD1 (6 bases). Germline-derived CDR1 and CDR2 are SGHDT and YYEEEE. Trimming removed 1 base at V and 8 bases at J, with 24 bases between. This CDR3 is built from 18 residues. The CDR3, as DNA: TGTGCCAGCAGCTTGCGTCGGACAGACGGGCTTAGGGTAGGGGAGCTGTTTTTT. Translation: CASSLRRTDGLRVGELFF.

The chain is built from TRBV4-3 and TRBJ2-2; D not resolved. Trimming took 0 bases from V and 8 from J, leaving 10 bases between them. The V gene's germline CDR1 is LGHNA and CDR2 YSLEER. This CDR3 is 14 amino acids long. Here the CDR3 DNA reads TGCGCCAGCAGCCAAGAGCACCTATCAGGGGAGCTGTTTTTT. The encoded protein is CASSQEHLSGELFF.

The chain carries TRBV2 and TRBJ1-1, with 8 bases matching TRBD1. This CDR3 contains 14 residues. From germline, CDR1 is SNHLY and CDR2 FYNNEI. V dropped 7 bases and J dropped 1; count of bases not matched to a gene: 5. This CDR3 reads CASNTGGTNTEAFF. CDR3 DNA sequence: TGTGCCAGCAATACAGGGGGAACGAACACTGAAGCTTTCTTT.

The V gene is TRBV7-2, the J gene TRBJ2-3; TRBD2 matches 7 bases. This CDR3 region has 17 residues. V shed 1 base and J 6 bases; nucleotides not matched to a gene: 13. Germline CDR1 SGHTA, CDR2 FQGNSA. CDR3 sequence reads: CASSLEGAGPLWDTQYF. CDR3 in DNA: TGTGCCAGCAGCTTAGAAGGAGCGGGGCCGCTTTGGGATACGCAGTATTTT.

The CDR3 coding sequence is TGTGCCAGCAGCCGCGACGGCGGGGTTATCACCGGGGAGCTGTTTTTT. This translates into CASSRDGGVITGELFF. The V call is TRBV5-4, the J call TRBJ2-2; tentatively, D is TRBD2 (6 bases). V was trimmed by 4 bases and J by 4 bases, leaving 17 bases between them. Germline V gene lookup returns CDR1 SGHNT and CDR2 YYREEE (reference sequence). The CDR3 has 16 residues.

V gene TRBV9 combines with J gene TRBJ2-3; 8 nucleotides line up with TRBD1. Germline loops: CDR1 SGDLS, CDR2 YYNGEE. The V and J ends lost 3 bases and 5 bases, in that order; junction bases with no gene match: 5. This CDR3 spans 14 amino acids. The CDR3 DNA reads as TGTGCCAGCAGCGCCCAGGGGGCAGAAGATACGCAGTATTTT. Its translation is CASSAQGAEDTQYF.

The chain combines TRBV4-3 with TRBJ1-1; D gene uncertain. The CDR3 is 15 residues long. Germline assignment: CDR1 LGHNA and CDR2 YSLEER. With 0 bases removed from V and 4 bases from J, the gap between germline ends came to 12 bases. The DNA of the CDR3 is TGCGCCAGCAGCCAAGATCGGGGTTTTAGCACTGAAGCTTTCTTT. Amino acids: CASSQDRGFSTEAFF.

This rearrangement joins TRBV14 to TRBJ2-7, with 9 nucleotides matching TRBD1. Germline V gene sequence: CDR1 SGHDN, CDR2 FVKESK. The CDR3 is 13 residues long. V was clipped by 4 bases and J by 3 bases; unmatched bases: 1. The CDR3 DNA reads as TGTGCCAGCAGCCGGGACAGGGTCTACGAGCAGTACTTC. Its translation is CASSRDRVYEQYF.